This entry is about one T cell receptor (beta chain). The sample belongs to a study of response to subunit inactivated influenza vaccine. TCRdb reprocessed the RT-PCR reads with MiXCR, giving one entry per CDR3 protein. The repertoire includes some 520,000 distinct CDR3 sequences, 15% to 20% of them detected once, and roughly 3.1% sits in the top ten. This CDR3 has 15 residues. Per germline, CDR1 MDHEN and CDR2 SYDVKM. V dropped 5 bases and J dropped 1; count of bases not matched to a gene: 7. The source is a man aged 50 to 69 who received an inactivated influenza vaccine. V gene TRBV28 combines with J gene TRBJ2-7, with 8 positions matching TRBD1. The specimen comprised CD4+ T cells sorted from PBMCs, sampled roughly 24 months after vaccination. The CDR3: CASSPVDRVSYEQYF. The CDR3 nucleotides are TGTGCCAGCAGTCCCGTGGACAGGGTGTCCTACGAGCAGTACTTC. Drawing the rest from reference TRBV28 and TRBJ2-7, the complete variable domain is DVKVTQSSRYLVKRTGEKVFLECVQDMDHENMFWYRQDPGLGLRLIYFSYDVKMKEKGDIPEGYSVSREKKERFSLILESASTNQTSMYLCASSPVDRVSYEQYFGPGTRLTVT.